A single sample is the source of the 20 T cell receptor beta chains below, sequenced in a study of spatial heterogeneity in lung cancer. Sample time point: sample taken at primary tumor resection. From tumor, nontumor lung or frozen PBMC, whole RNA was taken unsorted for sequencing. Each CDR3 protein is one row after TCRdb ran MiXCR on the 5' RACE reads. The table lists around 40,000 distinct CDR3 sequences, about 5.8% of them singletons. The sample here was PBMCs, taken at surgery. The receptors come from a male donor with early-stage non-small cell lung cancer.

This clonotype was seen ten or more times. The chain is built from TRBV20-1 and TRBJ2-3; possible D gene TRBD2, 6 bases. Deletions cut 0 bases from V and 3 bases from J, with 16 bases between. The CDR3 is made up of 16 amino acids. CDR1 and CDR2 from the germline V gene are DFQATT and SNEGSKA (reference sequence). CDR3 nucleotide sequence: TGCAGTGCTAGAGATCGTCGGTGGGACTCTACAGATACGCAGTATTTT. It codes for CSARDRRWDSTDTQYF.

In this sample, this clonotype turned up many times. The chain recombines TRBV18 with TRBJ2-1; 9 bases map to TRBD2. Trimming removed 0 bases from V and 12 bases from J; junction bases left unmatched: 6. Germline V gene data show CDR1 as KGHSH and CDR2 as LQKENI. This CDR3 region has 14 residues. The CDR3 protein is CASSPPASGTSQFF. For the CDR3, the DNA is TGTGCCAGCTCACCACCGGCTAGCGGGACCTCGCAGTTCTTC.

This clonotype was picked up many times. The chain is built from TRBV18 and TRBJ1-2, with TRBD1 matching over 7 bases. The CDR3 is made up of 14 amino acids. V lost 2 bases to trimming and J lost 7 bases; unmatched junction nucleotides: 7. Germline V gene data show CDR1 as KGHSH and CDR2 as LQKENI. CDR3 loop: CASSPGQDKGGYTF. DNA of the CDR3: TGTGCCAGCTCACCAGGACAGGACAAGGGTGGCTACACCTTC.

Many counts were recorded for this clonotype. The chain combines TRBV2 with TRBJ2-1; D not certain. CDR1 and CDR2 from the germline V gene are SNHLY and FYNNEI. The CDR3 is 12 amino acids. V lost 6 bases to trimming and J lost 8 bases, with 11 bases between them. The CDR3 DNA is TGTGCCAGCAGAGTAGTGGTACATGAGCAGTTCTTC. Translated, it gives CASRVVVHEQFF.

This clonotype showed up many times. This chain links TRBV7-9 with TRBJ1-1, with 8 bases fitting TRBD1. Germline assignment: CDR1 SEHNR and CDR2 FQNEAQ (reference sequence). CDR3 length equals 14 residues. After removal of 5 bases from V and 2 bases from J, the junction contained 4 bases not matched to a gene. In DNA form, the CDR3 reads TGTGCCAGCAGCCGGCAGGGGGCCAACACTGAAGCTTTCTTT. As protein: CASSRQGANTEAFF.

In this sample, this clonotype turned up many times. CDR3 coding DNA: TGCAGTGCCACCCTTTTAGGGCTCACCGGCACAGATACGCAGTATTTT. This sequence encodes CSATLLGLTGTDTQYF. The chain is built from TRBV20-1 and TRBJ2-3; D is uncertain. CDR1 is DFQATT, CDR2 SNEGSKA, per germline (reference sequence). This CDR3 has 16 residues. The V end lost 6 bases, the J end lost 1 base, and 20 bases lay between the germline ends.

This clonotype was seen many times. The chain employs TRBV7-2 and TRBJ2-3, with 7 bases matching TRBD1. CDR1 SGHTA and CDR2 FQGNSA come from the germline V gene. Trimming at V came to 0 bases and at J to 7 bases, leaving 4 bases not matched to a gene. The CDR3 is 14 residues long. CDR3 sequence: CASSLALQGNTQYF. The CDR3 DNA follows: TGTGCCAGCAGCTTAGCGTTACAGGGGAATACGCAGTATTTT.

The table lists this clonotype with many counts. CDR3 sequence (DNA): TGTGCCAGCAGTTTATCCCTCCTGGCGAGGATCCAAGAGACCCAGTACTTC. Amino acid sequence: CASSLSLLARIQETQYF. The chain joins TRBV28 to TRBJ2-5, with D unresolved. Trimming took off 1 base at V and 1 base at J, with 16 bases between the two ends. This CDR3 comprises 17 residues. CDR1 is MDHEN, CDR2 SYDVKM, per germline.

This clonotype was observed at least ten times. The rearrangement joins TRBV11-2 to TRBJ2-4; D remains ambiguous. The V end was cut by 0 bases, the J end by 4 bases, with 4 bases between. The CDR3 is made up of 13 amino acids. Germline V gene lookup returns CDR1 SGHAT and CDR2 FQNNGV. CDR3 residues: CASSLEGKNIQYF. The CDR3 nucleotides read TGTGCCAGCAGCTTAGAGGGGAAAAACATTCAGTACTTC.

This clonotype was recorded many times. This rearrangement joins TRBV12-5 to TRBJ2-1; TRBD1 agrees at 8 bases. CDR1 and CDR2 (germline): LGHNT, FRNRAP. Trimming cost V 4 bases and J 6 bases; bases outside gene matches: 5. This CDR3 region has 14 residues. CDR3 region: CASGSSQGGNEQFF. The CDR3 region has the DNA TGTGCTAGTGGTTCATCACAGGGGGGCAATGAGCAGTTCTTC.

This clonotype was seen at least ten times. This chain's CDR3 is CASTFSGAGNTIYF. Here the CDR3 DNA reads TGTGCCAGCACCTTTTCGGGAGCTGGAAACACCATATATTTT. The rearrangement uses TRBV28 and TRBJ1-3, with D uncertain. The length of the CDR3 is 14 residues. In germline, CDR1 is MDHEN, CDR2 SYDVKM. Deletions cut 7 bases from V and 2 bases from J, with 12 bases between.

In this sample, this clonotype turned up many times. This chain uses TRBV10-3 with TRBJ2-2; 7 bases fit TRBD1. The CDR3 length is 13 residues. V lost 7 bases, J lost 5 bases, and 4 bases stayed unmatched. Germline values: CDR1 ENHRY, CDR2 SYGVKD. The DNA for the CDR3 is TGTGCCATCACGGGCAGGGGGACCGGGGAGCTGTTTTTT. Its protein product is CAITGRGTGELFF.

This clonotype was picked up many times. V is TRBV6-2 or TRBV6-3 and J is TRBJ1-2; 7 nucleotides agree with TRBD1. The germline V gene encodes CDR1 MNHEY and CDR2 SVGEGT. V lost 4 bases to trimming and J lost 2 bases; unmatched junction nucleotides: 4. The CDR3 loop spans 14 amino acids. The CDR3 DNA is TGTGCCAGCAGTTCACCACAGGGGAACTATGGCTACACCTTC. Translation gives CASSSPQGNYGYTF.

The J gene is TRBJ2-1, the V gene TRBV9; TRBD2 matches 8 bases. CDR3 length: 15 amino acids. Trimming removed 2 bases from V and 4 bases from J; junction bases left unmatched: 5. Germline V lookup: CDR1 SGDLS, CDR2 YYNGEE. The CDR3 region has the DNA TGTGCCAGCAGCGTGGATAGCGGGGTGTACAATGAGCAGTTCTTC. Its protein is CASSVDSGVYNEQFF.

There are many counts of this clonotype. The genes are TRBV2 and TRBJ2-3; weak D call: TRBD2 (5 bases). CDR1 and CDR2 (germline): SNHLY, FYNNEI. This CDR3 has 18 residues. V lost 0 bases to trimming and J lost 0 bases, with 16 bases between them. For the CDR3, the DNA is TGTGCCAGCAGTGAAGCGCTTCCGAGTGAGCGGAGCACAGATACGCAGTATTTT. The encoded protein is CASSEALPSERSTDTQYF. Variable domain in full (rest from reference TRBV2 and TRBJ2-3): EPEVTQTPSHQVTQMGQEVILRCVPISNHLYFYWYRQILGQKVEFLVSFYNNEISEKSEIFDDQFSVERPDGSNFTLKIRSTKLEDSAMYFCASSEALPSERSTDTQYFGPGTRLTVL.

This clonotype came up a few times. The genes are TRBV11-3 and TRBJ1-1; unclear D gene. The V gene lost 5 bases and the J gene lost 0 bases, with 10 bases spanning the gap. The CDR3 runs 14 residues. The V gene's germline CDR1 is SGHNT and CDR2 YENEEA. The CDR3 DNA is TGTGCCAGCAGCACAACACGGCTGAACACTGAAGCTTTCTTT. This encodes CASSTTRLNTEAFF.

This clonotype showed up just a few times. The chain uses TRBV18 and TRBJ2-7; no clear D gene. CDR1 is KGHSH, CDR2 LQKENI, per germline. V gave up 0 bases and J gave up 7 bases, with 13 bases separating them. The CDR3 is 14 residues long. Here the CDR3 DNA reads TGTGCCAGCTCACCACCCCAGGCCCCTCGGGAGCAGTACTTC. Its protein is CASSPPQAPREQYF.

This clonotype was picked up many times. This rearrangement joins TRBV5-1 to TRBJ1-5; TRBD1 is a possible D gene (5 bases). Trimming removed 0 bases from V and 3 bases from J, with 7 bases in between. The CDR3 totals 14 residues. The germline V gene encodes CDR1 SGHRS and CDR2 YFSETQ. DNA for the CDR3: TGCGCCAGCAGCTTGGGACAGTTCAATCAGCCCCAGCATTTT. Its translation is CASSLGQFNQPQHF.

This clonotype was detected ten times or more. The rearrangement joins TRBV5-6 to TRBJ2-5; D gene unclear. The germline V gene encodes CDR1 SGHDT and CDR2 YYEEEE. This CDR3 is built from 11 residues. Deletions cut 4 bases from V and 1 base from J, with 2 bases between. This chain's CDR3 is CASSRQETQYF. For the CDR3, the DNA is TGTGCCAGCAGCCGCCAAGAGACCCAGTACTTC.

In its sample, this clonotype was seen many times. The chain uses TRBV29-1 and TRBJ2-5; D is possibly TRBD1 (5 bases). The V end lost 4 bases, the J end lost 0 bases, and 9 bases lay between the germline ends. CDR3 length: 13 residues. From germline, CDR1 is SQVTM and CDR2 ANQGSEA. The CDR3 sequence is CSVGQTYQETQYF. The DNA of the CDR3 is TGCAGCGTTGGACAGACATACCAAGAGACCCAGTACTTC.